The TCR beta chain under discussion was sequenced for a study of human T cells and chemical hapten exposure. General study results and limits: Having alopecia, the donors may differ immunologically from healthy people.

This clonotype came up many times. Its antigen is undetermined. Via MiXCR, TCRdb re-called the RACE reads, giving one row per CDR3 protein. The sample yields approximately 100,000 distinct CDR3 sequences, roughly 11% seen once. Time point given: patch test 1, 2 weeks after DPC sensitization. Treatment described: therapeutic diphenylcyclopropenone sensitization with weekly scalp DPC. Each donor was an alopecia patient between 18 and 70 years of age who qualified for DPC. Unmatched junction bases numbered 8, after V lost 4 bases and J lost 2 bases. Germline CDR1 and CDR2: DFQATT and SNEGSKA (reference sequence). CDR3 length: 16 amino acids.

The chain employs TRBV20-1 and TRBJ2-1; TRBD2 matches at 10 bases. The sample was whole blood, taken in connection with sensitization to the hapten diphenylcyclopropenone (DPC). This clonotype originated in a woman aged 40 to 50 with alopecia areata. Some clones in this sample may be carry-over from other donors' samples. CDR3 in amino acids: CSANRVAGGAYNEQFF. The CDR3 nucleotides are TGCAGTGCTAACCGAGTAGCGGGAGGAGCCTACAATGAGCAGTTCTTC.